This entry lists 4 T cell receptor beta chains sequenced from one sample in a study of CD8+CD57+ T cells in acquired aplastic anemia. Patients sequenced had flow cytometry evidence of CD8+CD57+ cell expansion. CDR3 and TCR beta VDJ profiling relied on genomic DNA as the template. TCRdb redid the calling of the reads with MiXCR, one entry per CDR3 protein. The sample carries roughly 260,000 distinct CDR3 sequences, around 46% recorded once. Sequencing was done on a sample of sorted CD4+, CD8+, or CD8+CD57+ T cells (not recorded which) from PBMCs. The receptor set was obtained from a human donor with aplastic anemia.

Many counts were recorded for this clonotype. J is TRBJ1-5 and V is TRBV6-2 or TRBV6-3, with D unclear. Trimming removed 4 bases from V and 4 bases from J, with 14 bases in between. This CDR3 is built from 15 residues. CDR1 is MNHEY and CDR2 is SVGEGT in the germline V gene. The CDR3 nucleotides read TGTGCCAGCAGTTTTCCCGAGGGAGGGAATCAGCCCCAGCATTTT. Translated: CASSFPEGGNQPQHF.

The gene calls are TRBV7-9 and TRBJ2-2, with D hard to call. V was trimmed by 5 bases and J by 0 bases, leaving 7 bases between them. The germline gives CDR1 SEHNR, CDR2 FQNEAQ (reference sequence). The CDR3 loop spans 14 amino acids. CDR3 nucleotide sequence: TGTGCCAGCAGCGATACACCGAACACCGGGGAGCTGTTTTTT. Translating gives CASSDTPNTGELFF.

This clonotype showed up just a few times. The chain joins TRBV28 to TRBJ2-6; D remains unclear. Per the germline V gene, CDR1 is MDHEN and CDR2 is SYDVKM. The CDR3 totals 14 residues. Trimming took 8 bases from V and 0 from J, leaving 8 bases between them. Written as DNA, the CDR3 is TGTGCCAGCTCCGACCTCTCTGGGGCCAACGTCCTGACTTTC. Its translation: CASSDLSGANVLTF. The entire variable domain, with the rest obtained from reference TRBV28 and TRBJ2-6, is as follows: DVKVTQSSRYLVKRTGEKVFLECVQDMDHENMFWYRQDPGLGLRLIYFSYDVKMKEKGDIPEGYSVSREKKERFSLILESASTNQTSMYLCASSDLSGANVLTFGAGSRLTVL.

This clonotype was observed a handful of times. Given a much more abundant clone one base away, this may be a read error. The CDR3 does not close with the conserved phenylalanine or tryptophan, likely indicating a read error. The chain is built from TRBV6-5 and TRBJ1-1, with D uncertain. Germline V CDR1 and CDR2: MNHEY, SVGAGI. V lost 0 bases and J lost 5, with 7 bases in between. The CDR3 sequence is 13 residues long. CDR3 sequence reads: CASSYSGRTEAFS. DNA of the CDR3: TGTGCCAGCAGTTACTCGGGTCGGACTGAAGCTTTCTCT.